One TCR beta chain is described in this entry. The antigen is undetermined. This sample was taken from a study of blood T cells in healthy people across ages. Overall study: About one barcoded beta molecule per two T cells was the capture yield of template switching. Study outcomes and limitations: Fewer expanded clones and more diversity marked long-lived versus aged donors.

The V gene's germline CDR1 is SGHRS and CDR2 YFSETQ. The length of the CDR3 is 15 residues. V dropped 1 base and J dropped 6 bases, with 16 bases sitting between them. The use of a sample-barcoded 5' primer and a J-beta primer mix characterized a second PCR of about 6 to 11 cycles. Via MiXCR, TCRdb re-called the 5' RACE reads, giving one row per CDR3 protein. The data hold about 680,000 distinct CDR3 sequences, with roughly 50% observed a single time. Donors were systemically healthy Caucasian individuals from Russia aged roughly 6 to 100 years. The sample, about 9.2 milliliters of peripheral blood, was drawn from each donor.

This chain uses TRBV5-1 with TRBJ1-1, with unresolved D. This clonotype originated in an older woman in good health. Sequencing was carried out using blood. CDR3 DNA sequence: TGCGCCAGCAGCTTGAGGACGGACGCTTTAGCTGAAGCTTTCTTT. It yields the protein CASSLRTDALAEAFF.